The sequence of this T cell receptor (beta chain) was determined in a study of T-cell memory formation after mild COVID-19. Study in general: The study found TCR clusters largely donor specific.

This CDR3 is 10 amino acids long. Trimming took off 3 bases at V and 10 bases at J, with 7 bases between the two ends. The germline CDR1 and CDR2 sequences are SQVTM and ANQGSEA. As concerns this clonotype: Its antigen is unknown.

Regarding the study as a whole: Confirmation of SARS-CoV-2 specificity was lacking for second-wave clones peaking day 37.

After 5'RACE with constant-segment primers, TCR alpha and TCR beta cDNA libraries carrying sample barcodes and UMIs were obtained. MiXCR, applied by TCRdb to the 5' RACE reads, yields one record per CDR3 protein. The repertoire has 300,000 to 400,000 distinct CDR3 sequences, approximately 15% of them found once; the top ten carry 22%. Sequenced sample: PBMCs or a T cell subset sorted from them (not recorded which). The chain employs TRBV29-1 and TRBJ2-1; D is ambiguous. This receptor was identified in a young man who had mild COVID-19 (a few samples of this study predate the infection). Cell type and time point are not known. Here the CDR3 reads CSVEQGEQFF. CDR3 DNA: TGCAGCGTTGAGCAAGGGGAGCAGTTCTTC.